Listed below are T cell receptor beta chains from one sample, sequenced in a study of T cells in localized non-small cell lung cancer. The data were produced by immunoSEQ multiplex PCR, yet TCRdb's version contains in-frame clones alone and is incomplete. The sample contains approximately 89,000 clones, around 82% of which appear only once. Sequenced material: PBMCs, taken before any cancer treatment. The receptor source for this set is a man between 40 and 69 years old with stage II squamous cell lung carcinoma. CDR3s include the opening cysteine and the closing phenylalanine or tryptophan. D genes are given only for firm matches. Expanded clones are given a class, and other clones once, few, many or no size at all.

-,TRBV6-5,few,TRBJ1-2,CASTYGSDYGYTF,TGTGCCAGCACCTACGGGAGTGACTATGGCTACACCTTC
-,TRBV28,-,TRBJ1-6,CASSLRPTFSRPLHF,TGTGCCAGCAGTTTAAGGCCCACATTCTCGCGACCCCTCCACTTT
-,TRBV27,-,TRBJ2-5,CASSGQNRGETQYF,TGTGCCAGCAGCGGTCAAAACAGAGGAGAGACCCAGTACTTC
TRBD1,TRBV5-1,-,TRBJ2-2,CASSLAGQGRWKGGELFF,TGCGCCAGCAGCTTGGCCGGACAGGGAAGGTGGAAAGGCGGGGAGCTGTTTTTT
-,TRBV5-4,-,TRBJ2-5,CASSLDGPRETQYF,TGTGCCAGCAGCTTGGATGGCCCGAGGGAGACCCAGTACTTC
-,TRBV7-9,-,TRBJ2-7,CASTGTPGPYEQYF,TGTGCCAGTACCGGGACCCCTGGCCCCTACGAGCAGTACTTC
-,TRBV28,-,TRBJ1-6,CASSETGSNSPLHF,TGTGCCAGCAGTGAAACAGGGTCAAATTCACCCCTCCACTTT
-,TRBV27,few,TRBJ1-1,CASSSGGTEAFF,TGTGCCAGCAGTTCCGGGGGGACTGAAGCTTTCTTT
TRBD2,TRBV5-1,-,TRBJ2-5,CASSSLKGGRRETQYF,TGCGCCAGCAGCTCCCTAAAGGGCGGGAGGAGAGAGACCCAGTACTTC
-,TRBV5-1,-,TRBJ2-1,CASSLSGSYNEQFF,TGCGCCAGCAGCTTGAGCGGAAGCTACAATGAGCAGTTCTTC
-,TRBV9,-,TRBJ2-3,CASSAWSGGTDTQYF,TGTGCCAGCAGCGCCTGGTCTGGGGGCACAGATACGCAGTATTTT
-,TRBV6-1,-,TRBJ2-7,CASSEQAGGTGIYEQYF,TGTGCCAGCAGTGAACAAGCGGGGGGGACAGGGATCTACGAGCAGTACTTC
-,TRBV6-1,once,TRBJ2-7,CASSPGGANYEQYF,TGTGCCAGCAGCCCAGGGGGGGCGAACTACGAGCAGTACTTC
-,TRBV15,-,TRBJ2-5,CATSRDLEGTQYF,TGTGCCACCAGCAGAGATCTCGAGGGGACCCAGTACTTC
-,TRBV28,few,TRBJ2-5,CASSIRGRETQYF,TGTGCCAGCAGCATCAGGGGGAGGGAGACCCAGTACTTC
-,TRBV7-9,-,TRBJ1-4,CASSGGSEKLFF,TGTGCCAGCAGCGGTGGGAGCGAAAAACTGTTTTTT
-,TRBV12-2,-,TRBJ1-1,CASRTAGRMGAFF,TGTGCAAGTCGCACCGCAGGGAGAATGGGAGCTTTCTTT
TRBD1,TRBV11-2,once,TRBJ1-2,CASSPGTGGVGDTF,TGTGCCAGCAGCCCCGGGACAGGGGGCGTGGGGGACACCTTC
-,TRBV5-8,-,TRBJ2-1,CASSRGSLNSYNEQFF,TGTGCCAGCAGCCGGGGGTCCCTAAACTCCTACAATGAGCAGTTCTTC
TRBD1,TRBV19,-,TRBJ2-7,CASSLSGTGLYEQYF,TGTGCCAGTAGCCTATCCGGGACAGGGTTGTACGAGCAGTACTTC
-,TRBV4-1,once,TRBJ1-2,CASSTNRKTYGYTF,TGCGCCAGCAGCACGAACCGAAAGACCTATGGCTACACCTTC
-,TRBV27,-,TRBJ2-7,CASSFIRGTTYEQYF,TGTGCCAGCAGTTTTATTCGGGGGACCACCTACGAGCAGTACTTC
-,TRBV19,-,TRBJ2-2,CASSRQETNTGELFF,TGTGCCAGTAGTAGACAGGAGACGAACACCGGGGAGCTGTTTTTT
-,TRBV6-5,-,TRBJ1-1,CASSYEGNTEAFF,TGTGCCAGCAGTTACGAGGGGAACACTGAAGCTTTCTTT
TRBD1,TRBV10-3,-,TRBJ1-5,CAISDQGARQGAQPQHF,TGTGCCATCAGTGATCAAGGGGCCAGGCAGGGGGCACAGCCCCAGCATTTT
TRBD1,TRBV18,-,TRBJ1-6,CASSPTWTGPNSPLHF,TGTGCCAGCTCCCCTACCTGGACAGGGCCTAATTCACCCCTCCACTTT
TRBD2,TRBV10-3,-,TRBJ2-7,CAISTGLAGWYEQYF,TGTGCCATCAGCACCGGACTAGCGGGATGGTACGAGCAGTACTTC
-,TRBV5-6,-,TRBJ1-2,CASSLGWERFAGYTF,TGTGCCAGCAGCTTGGGTTGGGAACGCTTTGCTGGCTACACCTTC
TRBD2,TRBV15,-,TRBJ2-5,CATAGGIQETQYF,TGTGCCACCGCGGGGGGGATCCAAGAGACCCAGTACTTC
TRBD2,TRBV6-6,-,TRBJ2-7,CASSYSEAGGSYEQYF,TGTGCCAGCAGTTACTCCGAAGCGGGAGGTTCCTACGAGCAGTACTTC
-,TRBV28,-,TRBJ2-1,CASREGYNEQFF,TGTGCCAGCAGAGAAGGGTACAATGAGCAGTTCTTC
-,TRBV7-9,-,TRBJ1-5,CASSPGSQPQHF,TGTGCCAGCAGCCCGGGGAGTCAGCCCCAGCATTTT
-,TRBV5-1,-,TRBJ2-7,CASRTGQLEMYEQYF,TGCGCCAGCAGGACGGGGCAACTAGAGATGTACGAGCAGTACTTC
-,TRBV18,once,TRBJ1-5,CASSAGLNQPQHF,TGTGCCAGCTCGGCAGGCCTCAATCAGCCCCAGCATTTT
-,TRBV7-2,few,TRBJ2-5,CASSLGIGRQTQYF,TGTGCCAGCAGCTTAGGCATAGGGAGACAGACCCAGTACTTC
-,TRBV7-9,-,TRBJ2-7,CASSLVGDEQYF,TGTGCCAGCAGCTTAGTAGGGGACGAGCAGTACTTC
TRBD2,TRBV7-9,-,TRBJ2-5,CASSRAGTAGETQYF,TGTGCCAGCAGCAGAGCGGGGACGGCGGGAGAGACCCAGTACTTC
-,TRBV18,-,TRBJ2-1,CASSYLGNEQFF,TGTGCCAGCTCTTACTTGGGTAATGAGCAGTTCTTC
-,TRBV6-6,-,TRBJ1-3,CASKLEGPQNTIYF,TGTGCCAGCAAGTTAGAGGGTCCTCAGAACACCATATATTTT
TRBD2,TRBV5-1,-,TRBJ2-7,CASSLDLAGGHEYF,TGCGCCAGCAGCTTGGATTTAGCGGGAGGGCATGAGTACTTC
-,TRBV10-3,-,TRBJ1-2,CAISARGVDYGYTF,TGTGCCATCAGTGCCAGGGGTGTCGACTATGGCTACACCTTC